This passage covers 14 T cell receptor beta chains from one sample sequenced in a study of blood T cells in healthy people across ages. A second PCR, run for 7 to 11 cycles, used a sample-barcoded 5' primer plus a J-beta primer mix. TCRdb passed the 5' RACE reads through MiXCR, listing each CDR3 protein once. The data contain some 1,800,000 distinct CDR3 sequences, approximately 40% of them seen just once; the ten biggest clones take up around 23%. Source material: blood. The receptors originated from a human donor in good health.

The CDR3 DNA reads as TGTGCCTCCAACAACCCGGGACTAGCGGGGACCGGGGAGCTGTTTTTT. The encoded protein is CASNNPGLAGTGELFF. The chain carries TRBV6-5 and TRBJ2-2; 13 bases fit TRBD2. Germline lookup yields CDR1 MNHEY and CDR2 SVGAGI. The J segment lost 5 bases and the V segment lost 11 bases, leaving 11 bases of the junction unmatched. There are 16 residues in the CDR3.

The V and J genes are TRBV7-9 and TRBJ2-1; TRBD2 aligns across 7 bases. Germline V gene data show CDR1 as SEHNR and CDR2 as FQNEAQ (reference sequence). Trimming removed 5 bases from V and 4 bases from J; junction bases left unmatched: 11. The CDR3 length is 16 residues. The CDR3 sequence: CASSRGGSRGYNEQFF. As DNA, the CDR3 is TGTGCCAGCAGCCGCGGGGGATCCCGGGGATACAATGAGCAGTTCTTC.

The V call is TRBV20-1, the J call TRBJ1-1, with D possibly matching TRBD1 (6 bases). CDR1 and CDR2 from the germline V gene are DFQATT and SNEGSKA (reference sequence). The length of the CDR3 is 14 residues. V lost 8 bases and J lost 0, with 16 bases in between. CDR3 sequence reads: CSPKGGTVNTEAFF. The CDR3 bases are TGCAGTCCCAAGGGGGGAACAGTGAACACTGAAGCTTTCTTT.

The chain's CDR3 is CASSYSVASGQETQYF. The CDR3 nucleotides are TGTGCCAGCAGTTACTCTGTGGCTAGCGGGCAAGAGACCCAGTACTTC. The rearrangement uses TRBV6-5 and TRBJ2-5, with 8 bases aligning to TRBD2. The V segment lost 0 bases and the J segment 2 bases; nucleotides outside the gene matches: 5. In germline, CDR1 is MNHEY, CDR2 SVGAGI. CDR3 length: 16 residues.

This chain uses TRBV7-2 with TRBJ2-5; D is undetermined. The CDR3 is 15 amino acids. Trimming removed 1 base from V and 5 bases from J, with 14 bases in between. CDR1 is SGHTA, CDR2 FQGNSA, per germline. The CDR3 reads CASSLDGFPRETQYF. The CDR3 nucleotides read TGTGCCAGCAGCTTAGATGGCTTCCCGAGGGAGACCCAGTACTTC.

V gene TRBV27 combines with J gene TRBJ2-7; TRBD2 aligns across 8 bases. V gave up 4 bases and J gave up 7 bases; unmatched junction bases: 18. The CDR3 covers 17 residues. Germline V gene sequence: CDR1 MNHEY, CDR2 SMNVEV (reference sequence). The CDR3 sequence is CASSSDPGGAVYNEQYF. CDR3 nucleotides: TGTGCCAGCAGTTCAGACCCCGGGGGGGCAGTGTACAATGAGCAGTACTTC.

This clonotype has only one observation. The J gene is TRBJ1-4, the V gene TRBV9; 11 bases are a match to TRBD1. Trimming cost V 4 bases and J 4 bases; bases outside gene matches: 9. The germline V gene encodes CDR1 SGDLS and CDR2 YYNGEE. The CDR3 has 17 residues. The CDR3 DNA reads TGTGCCAGCAGCCCGGGGGACAGGGGGGGGGTTAATGAAAAACTGTTTTTT. Protein product: CASSPGDRGGVNEKLFF.

This chain joins TRBV21-1 and TRBJ1-2. TRBV21-1 is classified as a pseudogene. This CDR3 has 16 residues. The CDR3 is CASRTGARNANYGYTF. CDR3 DNA: TGTGCCAGCCGCACTGGTGCCAGAAATGCTAACTATGGCTACACCTTC.

The chain employs TRBV20-1 and TRBJ2-7; no clear D. The CDR3 covers 14 residues. V was pared by 6 bases and J by 4 bases, with 19 bases between. Germline CDR1 is DFQATT and CDR2 is SNEGSKA (reference sequence). DNA for the CDR3: TGCAGTGCCACTCCCGGAGTAGTAAGTTACGAGCAGTACTTC. Amino acids: CSATPGVVSYEQYF.

Comment on this clonotype: One end of the junction does not line up with germline, which may come from a read error. The chain recombines TRBV5-1 with TRBJ2-2; the D is unclear. CDR3 length: 13 residues. Germline V gene lookup returns CDR1 SGHRS and CDR2 YFSETQ. CDR3 nucleotides: TGTGCCAGCAGCTTGATTGGCACCGGGGAGCTGTTTTTT. Translated, it gives CASSLIGTGELFF.

This clonotype showed up just a few times. This sequence joins TRBV29-1 and TRBJ1-2, with TRBD1 matching over 7 bases. Germline V gene data show CDR1 as SQVTM and CDR2 as ANQGSEA. V dropped 4 bases and J dropped 8; count of bases not matched to a gene: 4. There are 11 residues in the CDR3. DNA of the CDR3: TGCAGCGTTGTCGACAGGGAAGGCTACACCTTC. The encoded protein is CSVVDREGYTF.

Regarding this clonotype: A read error may account for a junction end that differs from germline. This chain connects TRBV12-3 or TRBV12-4 to TRBJ2-6, with 11 bases matching TRBD2. This CDR3 contains 18 residues. This CDR3 is CASSRLGLAGSGANALTF. CDR3 DNA: TGTGCCAGCAGTCGCCTAGGACTAGCGGGCTCTGGGGCCAACGCCCTGACTTTC.

J is TRBJ2-4 and V is TRBV4-2; D uncertain. Gene TRBJ2-7 matches the end of the DNA better, so the J call may be wrong. Germline CDR1 LGHNA, CDR2 YNFKEQ. The CDR3 contains 13 residues. CDR3: CASSQGYLYEQYF. The CDR3 DNA reads as TGTGCCAGCAGCCAAGGATACCTATACGAGCAGTACTTC.

This clonotype was counted a few times. The genes are TRBV30 and TRBJ2-5; perhaps D is TRBD1 or TRBD2 (5 bases each). The CDR3 covers 13 residues. The germline gives CDR1 GTSNPN, CDR2 SVGIG (reference sequence). Trimming removed 6 bases at V and 2 bases at J, with 13 bases between. CDR3 region: CACPGTAQETQYF. Written as DNA, the CDR3 is TGTGCCTGTCCGGGGACGGCTCAAGAGACCCAGTACTTC.